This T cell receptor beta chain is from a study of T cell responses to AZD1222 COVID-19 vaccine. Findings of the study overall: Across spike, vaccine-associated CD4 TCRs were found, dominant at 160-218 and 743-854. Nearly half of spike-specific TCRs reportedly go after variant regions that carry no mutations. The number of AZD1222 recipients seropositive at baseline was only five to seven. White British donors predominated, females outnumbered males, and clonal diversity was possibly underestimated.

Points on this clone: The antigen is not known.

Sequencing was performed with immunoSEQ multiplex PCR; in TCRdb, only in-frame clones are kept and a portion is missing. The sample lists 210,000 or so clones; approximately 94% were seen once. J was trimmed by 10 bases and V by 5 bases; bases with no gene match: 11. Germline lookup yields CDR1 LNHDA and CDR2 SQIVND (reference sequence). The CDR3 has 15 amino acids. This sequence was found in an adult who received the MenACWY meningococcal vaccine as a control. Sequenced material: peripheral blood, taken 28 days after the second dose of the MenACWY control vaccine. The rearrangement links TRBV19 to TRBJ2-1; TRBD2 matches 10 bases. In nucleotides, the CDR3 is TGTGCCAGTAGTCGAACTAGCGGGGTCCTCGAGGAGCAGTTCTTC. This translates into CASSRTSGVLEEQFF.